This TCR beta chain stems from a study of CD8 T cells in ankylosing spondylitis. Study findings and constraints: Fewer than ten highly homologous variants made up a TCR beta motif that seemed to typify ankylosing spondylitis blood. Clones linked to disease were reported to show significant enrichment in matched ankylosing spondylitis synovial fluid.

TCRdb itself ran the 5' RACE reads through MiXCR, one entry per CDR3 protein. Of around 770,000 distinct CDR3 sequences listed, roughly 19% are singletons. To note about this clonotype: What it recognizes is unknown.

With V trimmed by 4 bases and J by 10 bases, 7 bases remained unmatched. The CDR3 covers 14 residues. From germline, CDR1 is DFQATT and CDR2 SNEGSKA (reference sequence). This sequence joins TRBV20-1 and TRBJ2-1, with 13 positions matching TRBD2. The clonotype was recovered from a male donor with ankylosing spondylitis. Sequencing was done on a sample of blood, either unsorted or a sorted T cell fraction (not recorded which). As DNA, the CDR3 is TGCAGTGCTAAACTAGCGGGAGGGCCTCGGGAGCAGTTCTTC. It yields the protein CSAKLAGGPREQFF.